This T cell receptor beta chain was profiled in a study of early T cells in non-severe SARS-CoV-2 infection. In its sample, this clonotype was seen many times. TCRdb fed the 5' RACE reads into MiXCR, producing one record per CDR3 protein. This sample has some 37,000 distinct CDR3 sequences, with 8% to 10% found just once. This clonotype originated in an adult who was a healthcare worker with PCR-confirmed SARS-CoV-2 infection or an uninfected control (not recorded which). The sequenced sample was whole blood.

This chain's CDR3 is CASRLAGPQGEQFF. As DNA, the CDR3 is TGTGCCAGCAGACTAGCGGGGCCACAAGGGGAGCAGTTCTTC. This sequence joins TRBV27 and TRBJ2-1; 10 bases map to TRBD2. This CDR3 has 14 residues. V lost 6 bases and J lost 10; bases outside the gene matches: 9. Germline CDR1 MNHEY, CDR2 SMNVEV (reference sequence).